This T cell receptor (beta chain) was captured by sequencing in a study of T cell repertoires in cytomegalovirus infection. About the study: Through public TCR beta signatures, both CMV infection and matching HLA type were indicated. Overall study results and limits: In two of eight donors, the top clonotype was HLA-C-restricted CMV-specific. Summed public TCR beta family frequency identified CMV carriers bearing the relevant HLA.

This CDR3 has 16 amino acids. Germline V gene sequence: CDR1 SGHTA, CDR2 FQGNSA. V lost 1 base and J lost 3; bases outside the gene matches: 5. From the reads, TCRdb called clonotypes with MiXCR, one entry per CDR3 protein. The profile covers tens of thousands of distinct CDR3 sequences, with approximately 22% appearing a single time and roughly two thirds taken by the ten largest. This clonotype has more than one count but fewer than ten. The antigen remains undetermined. Sequenced here: CD8+ T cells from cultured PBMCs, sampled from culture after CMV antigen stimulation. The chain recombines TRBV7-2 with TRBJ2-2; 7 nucleotides match TRBD2. The receptor comes from a human donor in good health (CMV status not recorded). Some clones in this sample may be carry-over from other donors' samples. The DNA of the CDR3 is TGTGCCAGCAGCTTAGGTCCGGGGGGTTACACCGGGGAGCTGTTTTTT. This sequence encodes CASSLGPGGYTGELFF.